This T cell receptor beta chain was sequenced for a study of cytomegalovirus exposure and HLA in healthy donors. For the study at large: The roughly 130 validation repertoires used the same platform as the roughly 670 first-cohort repertoires, a later analysis reported. The study, taken as a whole, reports: For most TCR sequences rarity was the rule, although some public TCRs occurred in many donors. Confirmation was obtained in vitro that a few CMV-associated chains are specific for CMV antigens.

Germline V lookup: CDR1 SGHKS, CDR2 YYEKEE (reference sequence). This CDR3 comprises 13 residues. V was trimmed by 0 bases and J by 6 bases, leaving 7 bases between them. Repertoires were generated with immunoSEQ multiplex PCR, while TCRdb's copy carries only in-frame clones and drops some. The sample lists roughly 100,000 clones, around 83% occurring once. To note about this clone: What it binds is not known.

V and J are TRBV5-5 and TRBJ1-5; D is ambiguous. Specimen: PBMCs. The sequence derives from a woman under 30 in good health and CMV-seropositive. The DNA of the CDR3 is TGTGCCAGCAGCTTGGGAGGGATTCAGCCCCAGCATTTT. Translating gives CASSLGGIQPQHF.